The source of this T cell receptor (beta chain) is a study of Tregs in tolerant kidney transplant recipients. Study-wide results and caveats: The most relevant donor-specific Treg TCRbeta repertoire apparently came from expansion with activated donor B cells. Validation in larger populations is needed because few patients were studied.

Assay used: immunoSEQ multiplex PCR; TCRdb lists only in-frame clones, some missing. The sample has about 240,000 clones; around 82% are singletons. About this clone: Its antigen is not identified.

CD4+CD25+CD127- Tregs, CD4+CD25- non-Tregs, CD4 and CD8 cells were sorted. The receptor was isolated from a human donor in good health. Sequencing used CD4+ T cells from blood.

The CDR3 sequence is CASSKGFSGNTIYF. The DNA of the CDR3 is TGTGCCAGCAGCAAAGGGTTCTCTGGAAACACCATATATTTT. The chain has TRBV6-5 and TRBJ1-3; D gene unclear. Germline lookup yields CDR1 MNHEY and CDR2 SVGAGI. Deletions cut 6 bases from V and 0 bases from J, with 9 bases between. This CDR3 has 14 amino acids.